This T cell receptor (beta chain) is drawn from a study of CD8 T cells in ankylosing spondylitis. Preparation of TCR beta libraries was done by quantitative 5'-RACE with molecular barcodes. TCRdb analysed the 5' RACE reads with MiXCR anew, one entry per CDR3 protein. The sample shows 200,000 to 300,000 distinct CDR3 sequences, 7.5% to 9% of them seen only once. This clonotype was counted between two and nine times. The CDR3 length is 16 residues. Trimming at V came to 4 bases and at J to 6 bases, leaving 10 bases not matched to a gene. The V gene's germline CDR1 is LNHNV and CDR2 YYDKDF (reference sequence).

The sequence was collected from a male donor with ankylosing spondylitis or in good health (not recorded which). V gene TRBV15 combines with J gene TRBJ2-3, with 10 bases lining up with TRBD2. Sequencing was done on a sample of blood, either unsorted or a sorted T cell fraction (not recorded which). The CDR3 nucleotides are TGTGCCACCAGCAAACGAAGCGGGAGGGCAGGGGATACGCAGTATTTT. This sequence encodes CATSKRSGRAGDTQYF.